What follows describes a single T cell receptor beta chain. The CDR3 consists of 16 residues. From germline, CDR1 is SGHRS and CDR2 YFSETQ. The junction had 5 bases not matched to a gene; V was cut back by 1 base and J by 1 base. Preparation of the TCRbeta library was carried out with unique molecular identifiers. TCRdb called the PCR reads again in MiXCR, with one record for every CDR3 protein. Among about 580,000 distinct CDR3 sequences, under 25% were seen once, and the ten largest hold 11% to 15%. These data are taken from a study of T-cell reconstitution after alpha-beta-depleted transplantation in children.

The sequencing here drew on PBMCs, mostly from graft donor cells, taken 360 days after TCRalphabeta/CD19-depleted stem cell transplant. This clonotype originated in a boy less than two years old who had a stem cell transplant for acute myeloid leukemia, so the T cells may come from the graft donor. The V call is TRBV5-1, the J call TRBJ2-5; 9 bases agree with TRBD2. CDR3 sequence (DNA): TGCGCCAGCAGCTTGAATAGCGGGGGCTCCCAAGAGACCCAGTACTTC. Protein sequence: CASSLNSGGSQETQYF.